These T cell receptor beta chains were read from a single sample in a study of control samples from healthy donors and cancer patients. Repertoires were generated with immunoSEQ multiplex PCR, while TCRdb's copy carries only in-frame clones and drops some. The sample consists of more than 85,000 clones, less than 85% of them appearing once. Sequencing input: PBMCs. These receptors were collected from a man in his 70s with lung cancer. Both conserved end residues are part of each CDR3. Each record gives: clone size, J gene, D gene, V gene, CDR3 protein, CDR3 DNA. A D gene is named only where the DNA matches it firmly. Clone size appears in some rows only: once, few, many, or a class for an expanded clone.

NA	TRBJ2-2	NA	TRBV7-7	CASSPQGGDTGELFF	TGTGCCAGCAGCCCACAGGGAGGGGACACCGGGGAGCTGTTTTTT
NA	TRBJ1-2	NA	TRBV30	CAWSKYSGALGGYTF	TGTGCCTGGAGCAAATACTCTGGGGCCCTGGGAGGCTACACCTTC
NA	TRBJ2-3	NA	TRBV28	CASSGPGEGTDTQYF	TGTGCCAGCAGTGGCCCGGGCGAGGGGACAGATACGCAGTATTTT
once	TRBJ2-7	NA	TRBV6-5	CASSSGSAGAYEQYF	TGTGCCAGCAGCTCCGGGTCAGCTGGGGCCTACGAGCAGTACTTC
few	TRBJ1-1	NA	TRBV5-8	CASSLAATEAFF	TGTGCCAGCAGCTTGGCGGCCACTGAAGCTTTCTTT
once	TRBJ1-1	NA	TRBV24-1	CATSDTGYTEAFF	TGTGCCACCAGTGACACAGGTTACACTGAAGCTTTCTTT
few	TRBJ2-7	NA	TRBV7-6	CASSLGVTGEQYF	TGTGCCAGCAGCTTAGGCGTCACGGGAGAGCAGTACTTC
NA	TRBJ1-2	NA	TRBV21-1	CASSTLPPSRDRVCDGYTF	TGTGCCAGCAGCACGCTTCCTCCGAGCCGGGACAGGGTGTGCGATGGCTACACCTTC
NA	TRBJ1-2	NA	TRBV12-3/TRBV12-4	CASSFGPEGYTF	TGTGCCAGCAGTTTTGGCCCGGAGGGCTACACCTTC
NA	TRBJ1-5	NA	TRBV14	CASSHRTEGSF	TGTGCCAGCAGCCATCGAACCGAGGGGAGCTTT
NA	TRBJ2-2	NA	TRBV14	CASSQDLLPGELFF	TGTGCCAGCAGCCAAGATCTTCTGCCCGGGGAGCTGTTTTTT
once	TRBJ1-2	NA	TRBV30	CAWSVAVGGYGYTF	TGTGCCTGGAGTGTTGCGGTGGGAGGCTATGGCTACACCTTC
NA	TRBJ2-4	NA	TRBV30	CAWGDRNIQYF	TGTGCCTGGGGGGACCGGAACATTCAGTACTTC
NA	TRBJ1-2	NA	TRBV5-4	CASSTQGNYGYTF	TGTGCCAGCTCAACCCAGGGTAACTATGGCTACACCTTC
NA	TRBJ2-7	TRBD1	TRBV2	CASRSRQGPYEQYF	TGTGCCAGCAGGTCCCGACAGGGGCCCTACGAGCAGTACTTC
NA	TRBJ2-3	TRBD2	TRBV7-2	CASSLLAGGRKRSTDTQYF	TGTGCCAGCAGCCTACTAGCGGGGGGGCGAAAACGTAGCACAGATACGCAGTATTTT
NA	TRBJ2-2	NA	TRBV27	CASTRTPFSGELFF	TGTGCCAGCACCCGAACCCCTTTTTCCGGGGAGCTGTTTTTT
NA	TRBJ2-1	NA	TRBV5-3	CARSAIGGRSSYNEQFF	TGTGCCAGAAGCGCTATCGGGGGCCGCAGCTCCTACAATGAGCAGTTCTTC
few	TRBJ2-3	NA	TRBV19	CASSITDTQYF	TGTGCCAGTAGTATCACAGATACGCAGTATTTT
NA	TRBJ2-7	NA	TRBV29-1	CSVGSYEQYF	TGCAGCGTTGGCAGCTACGAGCAGTACTTC
once	TRBJ2-7	NA	TRBV24-1	CATSDFSDEQYF	TGTGCCACCAGTGATTTTAGCGACGAGCAGTACTTC
NA	TRBJ2-3	TRBD2	TRBV4-3	CASSQDAGLAGGVGTDTQYF	TGCGCCAGCAGCCAAGACGCGGGACTAGCGGGGGGAGTGGGCACAGATACGCAGTATTTT
NA	TRBJ1-2	NA	TRBV4-2	CASSQDYGQEGYTF	TGTGCCAGCAGCCAAGATTATGGACAAGAGGGCTACACCTTC
once	TRBJ2-5	TRBD2	TRBV18	CASSPPSGGGETQYF	TGTGCCAGCTCACCACCGTCGGGGGGTGGAGAGACCCAGTACTTC
NA	TRBJ2-2	NA	TRBV7-9	CARDAENTGELFF	TGTGCCCGAGACGCCGAAAACACCGGGGAGCTGTTTTTT
NA	TRBJ1-4	TRBD1	TRBV3-1/TRBV3-2	CASSQGDRNEKLFF	TGTGCCAGCAGCCAAGGGGACAGGAATGAAAAACTGTTTTTT
NA	TRBJ2-1	TRBD2	TRBV14	CASSPSAWTSGGTLYNEQFF	TGTGCCAGCAGCCCATCCGCGTGGACTAGCGGGGGCACCCTTTACAATGAGCAGTTCTTC
once	TRBJ1-5	NA	TRBV11-2	CASSLGGQEPQHF	TGTGCCAGCAGCTTAGGCGGGCAAGAGCCCCAGCATTTT
NA	TRBJ1-4	NA	TRBV5-1	CASSFQQKLFF	TGCGCCAGCAGCTTTCAGCAAAAACTGTTTTTT
many	TRBJ1-5	NA	TRBV14	CAPKIKGSQWGNQPQHF	TGTGCCCCCAAAATTAAAGGGTCCCAATGGGGCAATCAGCCCCAGCATTTT
NA	TRBJ2-7	NA	TRBV2	CASSFTSYEQYF	TGTGCCAGCAGTTTCACCTCCTACGAGCAGTACTTC
NA	TRBJ1-1	NA	TRBV2	CASSEVRGNTEAFF	TGTGCCAGCAGTGAGGTCAGGGGGAACACTGAAGCTTTCTTT
once	TRBJ2-1	TRBD2	TRBV3-1/TRBV3-2	CASSQAMGLAGGPNEQFF	TGTGCCAGCAGCCAAGCGATGGGACTAGCGGGGGGGCCAAATGAGCAGTTCTTC
NA	TRBJ2-7	NA	TRBV18	CASSPIPGTGVEQYF	TGTGCCAGCTCACCAATCCCCGGGACGGGGGTTGAGCAGTACTTC
NA	TRBJ1-1	NA	TRBV6-5	CATGGGRGNTEAFF	TGTGCCACCGGGGGAGGCCGGGGGAACACTGAAGCTTTCTTT
NA	TRBJ1-4	TRBD1	TRBV2	CASRSGTGIEKLFF	TGTGCCAGCAGGTCCGGGACAGGGATTGAAAAACTGTTTTTT
NA	TRBJ1-2	NA	TRBV27	CASRLARQANYGYTF	TGTGCCAGCAGACTAGCCCGACAGGCTAACTATGGCTACACCTTC
NA	TRBJ1-1	TRBD1	TRBV30	CAQGGGGPFAEAFF	TGTGCCCAGGGGGGAGGGGGACCCTTTGCTGAAGCTTTCTTT
NA	TRBJ2-7	NA	TRBV28	CASSPGISSYEQYF	TGTGCCAGCAGTCCCGGGATAAGCTCCTACGAGCAGTACTTC
once	TRBJ2-1	NA	TRBV11-1	CASSLSLVEQFF	TGTGCCAGCAGCTTGTCCCTCGTTGAGCAGTTCTTC
NA	TRBJ2-5	NA	TRBV14	CASSQVWSGDTRETQYF	TGTGCCAGCAGCCAAGTTTGGAGCGGAGACACAAGGGAGACCCAGTACTTC
NA	TRBJ1-2	NA	TRBV5-1	CASSEDGWGGYTF	TGCGCCAGCAGCGAGGATGGGTGGGGTGGCTACACCTTC
NA	TRBJ2-5	TRBD2	TRBV5-1	CASSLSSGGKETQYF	TGCGCCAGCAGCTTGTCAAGCGGGGGAAAAGAGACCCAGTACTTC
NA	TRBJ1-2	NA	TRBV10-2	CASSENGGGYYGYTF	TGCGCCAGCAGTGAGAACGGGGGAGGGTACTATGGCTACACCTTC